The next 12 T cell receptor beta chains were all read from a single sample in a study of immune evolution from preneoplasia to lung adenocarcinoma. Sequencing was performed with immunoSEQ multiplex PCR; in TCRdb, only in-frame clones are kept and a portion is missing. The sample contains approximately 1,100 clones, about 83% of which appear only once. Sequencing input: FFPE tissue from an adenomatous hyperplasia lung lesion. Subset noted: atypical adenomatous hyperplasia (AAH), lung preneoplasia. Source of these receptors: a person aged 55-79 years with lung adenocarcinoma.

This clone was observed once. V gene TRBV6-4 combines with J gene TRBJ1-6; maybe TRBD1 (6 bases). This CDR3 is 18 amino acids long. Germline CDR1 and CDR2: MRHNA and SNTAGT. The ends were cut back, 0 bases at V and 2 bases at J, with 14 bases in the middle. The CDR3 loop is CASSDSRVQGPYNSPLHF. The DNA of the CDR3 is TGTGCCAGCAGTGACTCCCGAGTACAGGGTCCCTATAATTCACCCCTCCACTTT.

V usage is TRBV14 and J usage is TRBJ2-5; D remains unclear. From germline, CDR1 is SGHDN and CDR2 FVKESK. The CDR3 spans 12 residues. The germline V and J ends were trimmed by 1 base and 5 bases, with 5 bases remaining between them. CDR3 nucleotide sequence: TGTGCCAGCAGCCAAGTAGGCGAGACCCAGTACTTC. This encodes CASSQVGETQYF.

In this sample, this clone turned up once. The CDR3 loop is CASHSSPGTSGKNEQFF. In DNA form, the CDR3 reads TGTGCCAGTCACTCGAGCCCCGGGACTAGCGGGAAAAATGAGCAGTTCTTC. The chain joins TRBV19 to TRBJ2-1; 13 nucleotides align to TRBD2. This CDR3 region has 17 residues. The J segment lost 7 bases and the V segment lost 8 bases, leaving 14 bases of the junction unmatched. The germline gives CDR1 LNHDA, CDR2 SQIVND (reference sequence).

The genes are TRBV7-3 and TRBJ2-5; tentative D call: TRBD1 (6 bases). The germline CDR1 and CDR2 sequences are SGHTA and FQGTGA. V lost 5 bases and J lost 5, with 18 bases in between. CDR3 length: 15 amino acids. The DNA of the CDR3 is TGTGCCAGCAGCCCGACAGGATCGAGTGTTGAGACCCAGTACTTC. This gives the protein CASSPTGSSVETQYF.

CDR3 coding DNA: TGTGCCAGCGCCCCGCGGGATACGCAGTATTTT. It codes for CASAPRDTQYF. This chain links TRBV28 with TRBJ2-3; D is uncertain. V lost 8 bases and J lost 6, with 9 bases in between. The V gene's germline CDR1 is MDHEN and CDR2 SYDVKM. The CDR3 sequence is 11 residues long.

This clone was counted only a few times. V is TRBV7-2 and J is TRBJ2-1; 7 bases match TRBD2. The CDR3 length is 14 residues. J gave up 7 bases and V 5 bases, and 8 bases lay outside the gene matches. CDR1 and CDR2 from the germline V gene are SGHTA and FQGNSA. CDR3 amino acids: CASSPLEGGNEQFF. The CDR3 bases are TGTGCCAGCAGCCCCCTGGAGGGAGGGAATGAGCAGTTCTTC. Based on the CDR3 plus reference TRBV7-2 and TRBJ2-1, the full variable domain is GAGVSQSPSNKVTEKGKDVELRCDPISGHTALYWYRQSLGQGLEFLIYFQGNSAPDKSGLPSDRFSAERTGGSVSTLTIQRTQQEDSAVYLCASSPLEGGNEQFFGPGTRLTVL.

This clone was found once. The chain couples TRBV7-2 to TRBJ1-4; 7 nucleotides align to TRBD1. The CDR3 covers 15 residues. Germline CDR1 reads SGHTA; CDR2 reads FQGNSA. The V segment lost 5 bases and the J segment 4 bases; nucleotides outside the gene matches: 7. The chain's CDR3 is CASSIEDRRNEKLFF. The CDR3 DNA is TGTGCCAGCAGCATAGAGGACAGGCGTAATGAAAAACTGTTTTTT.

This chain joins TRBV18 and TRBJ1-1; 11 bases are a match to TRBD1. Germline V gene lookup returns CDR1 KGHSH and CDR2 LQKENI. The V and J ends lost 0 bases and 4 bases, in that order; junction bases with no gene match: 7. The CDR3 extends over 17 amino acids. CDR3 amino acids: CASSPPRIGTGGTEAFF. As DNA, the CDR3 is TGTGCCAGCTCACCACCGCGAATTGGGACAGGGGGCACTGAAGCTTTCTTT.

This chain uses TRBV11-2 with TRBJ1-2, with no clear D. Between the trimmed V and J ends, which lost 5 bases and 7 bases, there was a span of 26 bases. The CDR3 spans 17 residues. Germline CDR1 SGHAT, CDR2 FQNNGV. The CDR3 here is CASSPTTPSGYSGGYTF. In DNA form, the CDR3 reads TGTGCCAGCAGCCCTACGACCCCATCAGGATATAGTGGTGGCTACACCTTC.

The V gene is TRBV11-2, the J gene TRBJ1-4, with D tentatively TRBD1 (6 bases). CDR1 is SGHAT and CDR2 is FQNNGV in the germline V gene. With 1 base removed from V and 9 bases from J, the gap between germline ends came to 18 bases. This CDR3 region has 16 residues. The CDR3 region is CASSLVIGGARKKLFF. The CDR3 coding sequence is TGTGCCAGCAGCTTAGTAATTGGGGGGGCGCGGAAAAAACTGTTTTTT.

CDR3 bases: TGTGCCAGCAGCTTCGAAGCGGGGCGATTCTACGAGCAGTACTTC. Translation gives CASSFEAGRFYEQYF. This chain links TRBV7-2 with TRBJ2-7; 7 bases align to TRBD2. CDR1 and CDR2 from the germline V gene are SGHTA and FQGNSA. Germline trimming cut 3 bases from V and 3 bases from J; bases unmatched to any gene: 8. The CDR3 totals 15 residues.

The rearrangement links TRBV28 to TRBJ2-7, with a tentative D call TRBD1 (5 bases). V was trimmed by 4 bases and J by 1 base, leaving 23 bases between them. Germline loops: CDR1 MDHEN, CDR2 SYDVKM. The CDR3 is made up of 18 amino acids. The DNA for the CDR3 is TGTGCCAGCAGTTATTCCTCGAAGACAGAATCTATTTCCTACGAGCAGTACTTC. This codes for CASSYSSKTESISYEQYF.